These 10 T cell receptor beta chains originate from one sample sequenced in a study of T cells in localized non-small cell lung cancer. Profiling relied on immunoSEQ multiplex PCR, and the TCRdb table lists in-frame clones only, not all of them. Among several thousand clones listed, over 40% were seen once. This specimen was lung tumor tissue, taken before any cancer treatment. The receptors shown here come from a man aged 35-75 years with stage III lung adenocarcinoma.

The chain has TRBV18 and TRBJ2-3, with D perhaps given as TRBD1 or TRBD2 (7 bases each). Looked up from germline, CDR1 is KGHSH and CDR2 is LQKENI. V was cut by 6 bases and J by 5 bases, with 21 bases left in between. The CDR3 covers 16 residues. The CDR3 nucleotides read TGTGCCAGCTCTATTTTGGGAGGGGGCGCCGGAGATACGCAGTATTTT. It translates to CASSILGGGAGDTQYF.

This clone was seen only a few times. This rearrangement joins TRBV4-1 to TRBJ2-5; TRBD2 matches at 8 bases. The J segment lost 4 bases and the V segment lost 0 bases, leaving 10 bases of the junction unmatched. CDR3 length: 17 amino acids. CDR1 MGHRA and CDR2 YSYEKL come from the germline V gene. The CDR3 region is CASSQEIGTSRRETQYF. CDR3 nucleotide sequence: TGCGCCAGCAGCCAAGAAATAGGGACTAGTCGAAGAGAGACCCAGTACTTC.

J is TRBJ1-5 and V is TRBV10-2; TRBD1 might be the D (6 bases). The CDR3 is made up of 15 amino acids. Germline CDR1 is WSHSY and CDR2 is SAAADI. Trimming took off 4 bases at V and 2 bases at J, with 12 bases between the two ends. CDR3 loop: CASSVGGGGNQPQHF. The DNA for the CDR3 is TGCGCCAGCAGTGTTGGAGGGGGGGGCAATCAGCCCCAGCATTTT.

Only a few counts were recorded for this clone. The gene calls are TRBV6-4 and TRBJ2-5; D is unclear. CDR3 length: 11 amino acids. The V end lost 9 bases, the J end lost 1 base, and 6 bases lay between the germline ends. Germline-derived CDR1 and CDR2 are MRHNA and SNTAGT. CDR3 sequence reads: CASGPQETQYF. For the CDR3, the DNA is TGTGCCAGTGGTCCCCAAGAGACCCAGTACTTC.

V and J are TRBV15 and TRBJ2-3, with D possibly being TRBD2 (6 bases). The CDR3 runs to 15 residues. The V gene's germline CDR1 is LNHNV and CDR2 YYDKDF (reference sequence). V was shortened by 1 base and J by 3 bases, with 11 bases between the two germline ends. This CDR3 is CATSRGGVGTDTQYF. For the CDR3, the DNA is TGTGCCACCAGCAGAGGCGGGGTAGGAACAGATACGCAGTATTTT.

This clone was seen a few times. The rearrangement joins TRBV18 to TRBJ2-5, with D unclear. This CDR3 has 14 residues. V was trimmed by 5 bases and J by 4 bases, leaving 14 bases between them. The germline V gene encodes CDR1 KGHSH and CDR2 LQKENI. The CDR3 region is CASSAAGSGETQYF. CDR3 nucleotide sequence: TGTGCCAGCTCAGCTGCTGGGTCTGGAGAGACCCAGTACTTC.

The chain joins TRBV6-8 to TRBJ2-5; D gene ambiguous. The CDR3 runs 16 residues. Trimming took 7 bases from V and 4 from J, leaving 22 bases between them. Germline-derived CDR1 and CDR2 are MNHGY and SAAAGT. DNA of the CDR3: TGTGCCAGCACTCCCCCGGAAGCGCGGCCCTTAGAGACCCAGTACTTC. This codes for CASTPPEARPLETQYF.

The rearrangement uses TRBV14 and TRBJ1-2, with D perhaps TRBD1 (5 bases). This CDR3 has 11 residues. Germline V gene sequence: CDR1 SGHDN, CDR2 FVKESK. Between the trimmed V and J ends, which lost 3 bases and 8 bases, there was a span of 7 bases. CDR3 sequence reads: CASSHKGGYTF. The CDR3 coding sequence is TGTGCCAGCAGCCATAAGGGGGGCTACACCTTC.

V is TRBV7-6 and J is TRBJ1-4; D is possibly TRBD1 (6 bases). CDR3 length: 14 amino acids. Germline CDR1 is SGHVS and CDR2 is FNYEAQ. V lost 5 bases to trimming and J lost 1 base, with 8 bases between them. In DNA form, the CDR3 reads TGTGCCAGCAGCAACAGGGAAACTAATGAAAAACTGTTTTTT. Encoded protein: CASSNRETNEKLFF.

V gene TRBV5-1 combines with J gene TRBJ2-7; possible D gene TRBD1, 6 bases. Trimming removed 2 bases from V and 5 bases from J, with 14 bases in between. Germline assignment: CDR1 SGHRS and CDR2 YFSETQ. The CDR3 totals 14 residues. CDR3 loop: CASSFGQPPDEQYF. The CDR3 DNA is TGCGCCAGCAGCTTCGGACAGCCCCCTGACGAGCAGTACTTC.